This passage covers 3 T cell receptor beta chains from one sample sequenced in a study of blood T cells in healthy people across ages. With a J-beta primer mix and a sample-barcoded 5' primer, a second PCR ran roughly 7 to 11 cycles. TCRdb re-called the 5' RACE reads with MiXCR, one entry per CDR3 protein. This sample has 1.5 million to 2 million distinct CDR3 sequences, with more than 35% found just once. Sequencing was carried out using blood. The receptors were sampled from a human donor in good health.

The V gene is TRBV9, the J gene TRBJ2-1; 10 bases fit TRBD2. Per germline, CDR1 SGDLS and CDR2 YYNGEE. The CDR3 loop spans 16 amino acids. V shed 1 base and J 7 bases; nucleotides not matched to a gene: 8. CDR3 protein: CASSVQAGGQWNEQFF. DNA for the CDR3: TGTGCCAGCAGCGTACAAGCGGGGGGGCAGTGGAATGAGCAGTTCTTC.

The J gene is TRBJ1-2, the V gene TRBV12-3 or TRBV12-4, with unresolved D. The CDR3 contains 14 residues. V was clipped by 7 bases and J by 3 bases, with 15 bases between them. The CDR3 DNA sequence: TGTGCCAGCACCCCCGGTGGAGACTACTATGGCTACACCTTC. It yields the protein CASTPGGDYYGYTF.

This clonotype was seen only a few times. The gene calls are TRBV4-2 and TRBJ2-7, with a tentative D call TRBD1 (6 bases). The germline V gene has CDR1 LGHNA and CDR2 YNFKEQ. This CDR3 spans 17 amino acids. Trimming removed 0 bases at V and 2 bases at J, with 17 bases between. CDR3 in amino acids: CASSQDGGQRPTYEQYF. The CDR3 DNA follows: TGTGCCAGCAGCCAAGATGGAGGACAGCGACCTACCTACGAGCAGTACTTC.